The 10 T cell receptor beta chains below come from one sample, sequenced in a study of human T cells and chemical hapten exposure. This sample's time point: pre-sensitization, week 0. As to treatment: therapeutic diphenylcyclopropenone sensitization with weekly scalp DPC. TCRdb reanalysed the RACE reads using MiXCR and keeps one entry per CDR3 protein. The repertoire holds around 180,000 distinct CDR3 sequences, with about 31% as singletons. This specimen was whole blood, taken in connection with sensitization to the hapten diphenylcyclopropenone (DPC). These receptor sequences come from a woman between 25 and 40 years old with alopecia areata. Some clones in this sample may be carry-over from other donors' samples.

The chain uses TRBV20-1 and TRBJ1-1; TRBD1 might be the D (5 bases). The V gene's germline CDR1 is DFQATT and CDR2 SNEGSKA (reference sequence). Between the trimmed V and J ends, which lost 2 bases and 3 bases, there was a span of 10 bases. The CDR3 extends over 13 amino acids. Here the CDR3 reads CSARRQPDTEAFF. Here the CDR3 DNA reads TGCAGTGCTAGACGACAGCCGGACACTGAAGCTTTCTTT.

The CDR3: CAWSGWATEAFF. CDR3 in DNA: TGTGCCTGGAGTGGGTGGGCCACTGAAGCTTTCTTT. The chain links TRBV30 to TRBJ1-1, with D unclear. From germline, CDR1 is GTSNPN and CDR2 SVGIG (reference sequence). The CDR3 contains 12 residues. V was pared by 1 base and J by 4 bases, with 7 bases between.

The chain couples TRBV9 to TRBJ2-2; D possibly matches TRBD1 or TRBD2 (6 bases each). CDR3 length equals 19 residues. V was pared by 0 bases and J by 6 bases, with 24 bases between. CDR1 SGDLS and CDR2 YYNGEE come from the germline V gene. As DNA, the CDR3 is TGTGCCAGCAGCGTAGATCTGAGCCTGACAGGAGGGTCGCCCGGGGAGCTGTTTTTT. Its protein product is CASSVDLSLTGGSPGELFF.

The chain carries TRBV5-1 and TRBJ2-2, with a tentative D call TRBD1 (5 bases). Germline loops: CDR1 SGHRS, CDR2 YFSETQ. V lost 4 bases, J lost 14 bases, and 21 bases lay in between. The CDR3 contains 14 residues. The CDR3 DNA follows: TGCGCCAGCAGCCCCGGACGCGAAAGGGGTCCACTGTTTTTT. It translates to CASSPGRERGPLFF.

V is TRBV7-2 and J is TRBJ1-3; D unresolved. V shed 1 base and J shed 0 bases, with 10 bases lying between them. Germline V lookup: CDR1 SGHTA, CDR2 FQGNSA. This CDR3 has 16 residues. CDR3 DNA: TGTGCCAGCAGCTTAGAGTCCGGCTTCTCTGGAAACACCATATATTTT. Translating it yields CASSLESGFSGNTIYF.

The V and J genes are TRBV6-5 and TRBJ1-2; a weak D match, TRBD1 (6 bases). The germline V gene encodes CDR1 MNHEY and CDR2 SVGAGI. The CDR3 contains 15 residues. Deletions cut 8 bases from V and 4 bases from J, with 20 bases between. The CDR3 spells CASPRRGPSSYGYTF. CDR3 DNA sequence: TGTGCCAGCCCTAGGCGGGGGCCCTCCAGCTATGGCTACACCTTC.

The chain uses TRBV9 and TRBJ2-1; 7 bases agree with TRBD2. J lost 3 bases, V lost 2 bases, and 5 bases had no gene match. The CDR3 contains 15 residues. The germline V gene has CDR1 SGDLS and CDR2 YYNGEE. CDR3 bases: TGTGCCAGCAGCGTGGCAGCGGGAAACTACAATGAGCAGTTCTTC. Encoded protein: CASSVAAGNYNEQFF.

This sequence joins TRBV25-1 and TRBJ2-1, with D perhaps matching TRBD1 (5 bases). Trimming removed 6 bases from V and 4 bases from J, with 13 bases in between. There are 14 residues in the CDR3. Germline V gives CDR1 MGHDK, CDR2 SYGVNS. Written as DNA, the CDR3 is TGTGCCAGCAGATCCCAAGGGGAATACAATGAGCAGTTCTTC. Protein sequence: CASRSQGEYNEQFF.

The chain is built from TRBV5-6 and TRBJ2-7; maybe TRBD1 (6 bases). Deletions cut 5 bases from V and 5 bases from J, with 14 bases between. This CDR3 spans 13 amino acids. Germline loops: CDR1 SGHDT, CDR2 YYEEEE. The CDR3 DNA follows: TGTGCCAGCAGTTTGAGGGGGTTGGACGAGCAGTACTTC. Its translation: CASSLRGLDEQYF. Full variable domain (rest looked up from reference TRBV5-6 and TRBJ2-7): DAGVTQSPTHLIKTRGQQVTLRCSPKSGHDTVSWYQQALGQGPQFIFQYYEEEERQRGNFPDRFSGHQFPNYSSELNVNALLLGDSALYLCASSLRGLDEQYFGPGTRLTVT.

The chain has TRBV4-1 and TRBJ1-6; TRBD1 matches at 9 bases. With 3 bases clipped from V and 5 bases from J, the junction kept 8 bases outside the gene matches. The CDR3 has 17 residues. The germline V gene has CDR1 MGHRA and CDR2 YSYEKL. CDR3 DNA sequence: TGCGCCAGCAGCCATACAGGGGGCTTTAGCGATAATTCACCCCTCCACTTT. Protein product: CASSHTGGFSDNSPLHF.